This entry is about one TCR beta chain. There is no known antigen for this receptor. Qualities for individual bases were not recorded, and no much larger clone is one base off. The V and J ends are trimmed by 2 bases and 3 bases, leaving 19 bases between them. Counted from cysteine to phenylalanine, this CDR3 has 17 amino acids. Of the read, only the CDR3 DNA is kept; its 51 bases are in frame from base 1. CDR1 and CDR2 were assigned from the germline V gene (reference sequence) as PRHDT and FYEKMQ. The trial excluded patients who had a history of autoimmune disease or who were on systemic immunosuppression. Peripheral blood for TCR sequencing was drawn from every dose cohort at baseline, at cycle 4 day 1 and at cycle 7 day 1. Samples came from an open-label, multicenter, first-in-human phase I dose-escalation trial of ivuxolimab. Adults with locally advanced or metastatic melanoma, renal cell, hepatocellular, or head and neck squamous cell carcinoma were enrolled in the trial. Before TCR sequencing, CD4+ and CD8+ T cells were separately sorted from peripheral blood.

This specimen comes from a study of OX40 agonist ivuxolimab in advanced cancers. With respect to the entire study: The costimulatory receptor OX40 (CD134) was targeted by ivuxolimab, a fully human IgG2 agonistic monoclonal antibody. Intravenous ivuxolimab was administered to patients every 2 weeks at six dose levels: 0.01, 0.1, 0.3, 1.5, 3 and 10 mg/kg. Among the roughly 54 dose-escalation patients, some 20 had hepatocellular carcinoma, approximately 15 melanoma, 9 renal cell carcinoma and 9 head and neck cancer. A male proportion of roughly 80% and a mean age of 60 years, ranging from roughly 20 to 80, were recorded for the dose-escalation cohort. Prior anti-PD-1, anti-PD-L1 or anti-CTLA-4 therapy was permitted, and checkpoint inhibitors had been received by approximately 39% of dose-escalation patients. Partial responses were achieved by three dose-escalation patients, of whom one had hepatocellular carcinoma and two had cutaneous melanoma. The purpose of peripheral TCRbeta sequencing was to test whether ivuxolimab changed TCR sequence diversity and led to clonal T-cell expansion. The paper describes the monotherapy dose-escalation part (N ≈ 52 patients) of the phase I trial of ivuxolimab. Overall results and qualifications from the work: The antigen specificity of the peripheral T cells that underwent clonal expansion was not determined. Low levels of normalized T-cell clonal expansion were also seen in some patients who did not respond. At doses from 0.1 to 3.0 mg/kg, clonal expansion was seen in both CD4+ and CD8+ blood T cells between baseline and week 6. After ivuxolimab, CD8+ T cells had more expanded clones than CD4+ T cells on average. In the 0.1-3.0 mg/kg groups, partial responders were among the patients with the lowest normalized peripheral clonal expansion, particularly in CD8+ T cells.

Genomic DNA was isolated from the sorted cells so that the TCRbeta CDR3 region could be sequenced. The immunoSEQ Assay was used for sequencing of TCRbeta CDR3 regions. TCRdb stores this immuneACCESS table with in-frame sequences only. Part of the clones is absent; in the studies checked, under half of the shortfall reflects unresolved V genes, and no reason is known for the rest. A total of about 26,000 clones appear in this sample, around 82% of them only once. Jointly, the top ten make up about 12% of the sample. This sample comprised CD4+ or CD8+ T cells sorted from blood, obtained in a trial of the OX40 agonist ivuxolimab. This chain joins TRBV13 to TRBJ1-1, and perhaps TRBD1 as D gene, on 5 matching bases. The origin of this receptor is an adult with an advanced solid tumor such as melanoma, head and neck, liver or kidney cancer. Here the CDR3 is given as CASSLPHGGGADTEAFF. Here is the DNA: TGTGCCAGCAGCTTACCCCACGGCGGAGGGGCGGACACTGAAGCTTTCTTT.